Presented here are 21 T cell receptor beta chains from one specimen sequenced in a study of blood T cell repertoires in COVID-19. Some clones are missing from TCRdb's copy, which holds only in-frame ones; the method was immunoSEQ multiplex PCR. Here the sample spans fewer than 200,000 clones, around 90% being singletons. Input material: peripheral blood. The receptors here all came from a man aged 40-49 years with active or convalescent COVID-19.

This rearrangement joins TRBV11-2 to TRBJ2-3; possibly TRBD1 for D (5 bases). The V gene's germline CDR1 is SGHAT and CDR2 FQNNGV. The CDR3 has 14 amino acids. Trimming pared 2 bases from V and 0 bases from J, leaving 6 bases between. The CDR3 DNA sequence: TGTGCCAGCAGCTTATACAGGAGCACAGATACGCAGTATTTT. It specifies CASSLYRSTDTQYF.

This clone appeared once. The chain joins TRBV6-5 to TRBJ1-3, with 7 bases that match TRBD1. The CDR3 spans 15 residues. The junction had 9 bases not matched to a gene; V was cut back by 6 bases and J by 4 bases. CDR1 is MNHEY, CDR2 SVGAGI, per germline. The CDR3 spells CASSHGEDRGNTIYF. In nucleotides, the CDR3 is TGTGCCAGCAGCCACGGGGAGGACAGGGGAAACACCATATATTTT.

This sequence joins TRBV4-3 and TRBJ1-1, with 7 bases aligning to TRBD1. The CDR3 totals 15 residues. The trim removed 4 bases at V and 1 base at J, leaving 6 bases unmatched. Germline assignment: CDR1 LGHNA and CDR2 YSLEER. In DNA, the CDR3 is TGCGCCAGCAGCCTCTGGGGACAGTGGAACACTGAAGCTTTCTTT. Its protein product is CASSLWGQWNTEAFF.

The V gene is TRBV3-1 (or the pseudogene TRBV3-2), the J gene TRBJ1-1, with D perhaps matching TRBD1 (6 bases). The CDR3 runs 15 residues. Trimming shortened V by 5 bases and J by 1 base, and 14 bases separated the two germline ends. The germline CDR1 and CDR2 sequences are LGHDT and YNNKEL (reference sequence). CDR3 sequence reads: CASSANRVGNTEAFF. CDR3 nucleotide sequence: TGTGCCAGCAGCGCAAACAGGGTCGGGAACACTGAAGCTTTCTTT.

The chain couples TRBV12-3 or TRBV12-4 to TRBJ1-2; D perhaps matches TRBD1 (5 bases). The V end was cut by 6 bases, the J end by 2 bases, with 10 bases between. The CDR3 runs 13 residues. This CDR3 reads CASSLTDNYGYTF. Written as DNA, the CDR3 is TGTGCCAGCAGCCTGACAGACAACTATGGCTACACCTTC.

The chain combines TRBV7-8 with TRBJ2-7, with a weak D call TRBD1 (5 bases). V lost 5 bases, J lost 3 bases, and 11 bases lay in between. CDR1 is SGHVS and CDR2 is FQNEAQ in the germline V gene. CDR3 size: 13 residues. In DNA form, the CDR3 reads TGTGCCAGCAGCCCAAATCAGGGCTACGAGCAGTACTTC. Its translation: CASSPNQGYEQYF.

The V and J genes are TRBV30 and TRBJ1-6, with unresolved D. CDR1 and CDR2 from the germline V gene are GTSNPN and SVGIG (reference sequence). The V end lost 3 bases, the J end lost 7 bases, and 10 bases lay between the germline ends. CDR3 length: 13 amino acids. CDR3 DNA: TGTGCCTGGAGGGCCGGGAACAATTCACCCCTCCACTTT. Amino acids: CAWRAGNNSPLHF. The full variable domain, with the rest looked up from reference TRBV30 and TRBJ1-6, is SQTIHQWPATLVQPVGSPLSLECTVEGTSNPNLYWYRQAAGRGLQLLFYSVGIGQISSEVPQNLSASRPQDRQFILSSKKLLLSDSGFYLCAWRAGNNSPLHFGNGTRLTVT.

This chain uses TRBV29-1 with TRBJ1-3; the D gene is possibly TRBD1 (6 bases). Per germline, CDR1 SQVTM and CDR2 ANQGSEA. Trimming took off 2 bases at V and 4 bases at J, with 12 bases between the two ends. The CDR3 runs to 14 residues. The CDR3 nucleotides read TGCAGCGTTGAACAGGGGTCGGGGGGAAACACCATATATTTT. Amino acids: CSVEQGSGGNTIYF.

The chain has TRBV9 and TRBJ1-4; D gene uncertain. Germline assignment: CDR1 SGDLS and CDR2 YYNGEE. V gave up 0 bases and J gave up 5 bases, with 14 bases separating them. This CDR3 contains 16 residues. CDR3 nucleotide sequence: TGTGCCAGCAGCGTAGCAGGCGCCAGCACCAATGAAAAACTGTTTTTT. Protein product: CASSVAGASTNEKLFF.

The V and J genes are TRBV7-9 and TRBJ1-6, with TRBD1 as a possible D gene (5 bases). The CDR3 has 16 residues. V was clipped by 4 bases and J by 6 bases, with 16 bases between them. Germline values: CDR1 SEHNR, CDR2 FQNEAQ (reference sequence). The CDR3 DNA reads TGTGCCAGCAGCTCCCCAGCGGGGGACTTTAATTCACCCCTCCACTTT. This gives the protein CASSSPAGDFNSPLHF.

The genes are TRBV7-3 and TRBJ2-5; maybe TRBD2 (6 bases). Germline loops: CDR1 SGHTA, CDR2 FQGTGA. Trimming took 5 bases from V and 1 from J, leaving 14 bases between them. This CDR3 region has 15 residues. The CDR3 loop reads CASSRNREPQETQYF. CDR3 nucleotides: TGTGCCAGCAGCCGAAACCGGGAGCCCCAAGAGACCCAGTACTTC.

This clone was counted only a few times. The chain has TRBV6-1 and TRBJ2-6; D is undetermined. The CDR3 is 14 residues long. Trimming shortened V by 3 bases and J by 4 bases, and 7 bases separated the two germline ends. Germline V gene lookup returns CDR1 MNHNS and CDR2 SASEGT. The CDR3 here is CASSDSAGANVLTF. CDR3 coding DNA: TGTGCCAGCAGTGACAGCGCCGGGGCCAACGTCCTGACTTTC.

V usage is TRBV21-1 and J usage is TRBJ1-3. TRBV21-1 is labeled a pseudogene. The CDR3 length is 16 residues. CDR3 coding DNA: TGTGCCAGCAGCAACTCGAATCGGGGATCTGGAAACACCATATATTTT. Residues: CASSNSNRGSGNTIYF.

The chain links TRBV10-3 to TRBJ1-2; D unclear. CDR3 length: 16 residues. V was trimmed by 0 bases and J by 4 bases, leaving 15 bases between them. CDR1 ENHRY and CDR2 SYGVKD come from the germline V gene. CDR3 nucleotides: TGTGCCATCAGTGAGTCGACCGGGAAAGAAGCCTATGGCTACACCTTC. This translates into CAISESTGKEAYGYTF.

This chain connects TRBV12-5 to TRBJ2-3, with a weak D call TRBD1 (5 bases). This CDR3 has 12 residues. V lost 10 bases and J lost 1, with 9 bases in between. CDR1 is LGHNT, CDR2 FRNRAP, per germline. The CDR3 DNA is TGTGCTACTGAACAGGGCACAGATACGCAGTATTTT. Amino acids: CATEQGTDTQYF.

V usage is TRBV3-1 (or the pseudogene TRBV3-2) and J usage is TRBJ1-2, with D perhaps TRBD1 (6 bases). The CDR3 length is 14 residues. Germline V lookup: CDR1 LGHDT, CDR2 YNNKEL (reference sequence). V was trimmed by 1 base and J by 8 bases, leaving 14 bases between them. In nucleotides, the CDR3 is TGTGCCAGCAGCCAAGGGGGGGGCAGTTCGGGCTACACCTTC. Its translation is CASSQGGGSSGYTF.

The CDR3, as DNA: TGTGCCAGCACCCTTGGAGGGAACTATGGCTACACCTTC. This translates into CASTLGGNYGYTF. This chain connects TRBV12-3 or TRBV12-4 to TRBJ1-2, with D uncertain. The V gene lost 7 bases and the J gene lost 2 bases, with 11 bases spanning the gap. The CDR3 sequence is 13 residues long.

V is TRBV18 and J is TRBJ2-5; D might be TRBD1 (6 bases). The CDR3 consists of 13 residues. Trimming took 8 bases from V and 2 from J, leaving 12 bases between them. Germline V gives CDR1 KGHSH, CDR2 LQKENI. CDR3 bases: TGTGCCAGCCAGCCGGGACAACAAGAGACCCAGTACTTC. As protein: CASQPGQQETQYF.

V gene TRBV28 combines with J gene TRBJ2-2; TRBD1 might be the D (6 bases). V was shortened by 6 bases and J by 2 bases, with 10 bases between the two germline ends. Germline V gives CDR1 MDHEN, CDR2 SYDVKM. There are 14 residues in the CDR3. DNA for the CDR3: TGTGCCAGCAGCTCGGGACAAAACACCGGGGAGCTGTTTTTT. Protein product: CASSSGQNTGELFF.

DNA for the CDR3: TGCAGTGCAGACAGGGGTGAGGGCTACACCTTC. Translating gives CSADRGEGYTF. This chain uses TRBV20-1 with TRBJ1-2; 8 nucleotides align to TRBD1. Germline V gene data show CDR1 as DFQATT and CDR2 as SNEGSKA (reference sequence). The CDR3 totals 11 residues. After removal of 6 bases from V and 8 bases from J, the junction contained 5 bases not matched to a gene.

This clone was detected once. The J gene is TRBJ2-7, the V gene TRBV5-1; D remains unclear. The CDR3 totals 13 residues. Trimming shortened V by 0 bases and J by 2 bases, and 6 bases separated the two germline ends. Germline lookup yields CDR1 SGHRS and CDR2 YFSETQ. The CDR3 here is CASSLDTPYEQYF. Here the CDR3 DNA reads TGCGCCAGCAGCTTGGACACACCCTACGAGCAGTACTTC.